This T cell receptor beta chain appears in the sequencing data of a study of shared clonotypes between healthy human individuals. This CDR3 is built from 14 residues. Germline V gene data show CDR1 as GTSNPN and CDR2 as SVGIG (reference sequence). The V end lost 2 bases, the J end lost 0 bases, and 5 bases lay between the germline ends. Study conclusions and caveats: Even with large depth, rarefaction showed that sorted-subset sequencing was incomplete. Generally, naive subsets came out with larger estimated richness than memory subsets.

Profiling relied on immunoSEQ multiplex PCR, and the TCRdb table lists in-frame clones only, not all of them. The sample consists of around 610,000 clones, roughly 96% of them appearing once. CD45RO-negative, CCR7-selected cells formed the naive CD8 fraction, which excluded terminally differentiated effector memory CD45RA+ cells. With regard to this clone: Its specificity is unknown.

The chain has TRBV30 and TRBJ2-6; D not resolved. The sequence was obtained from a woman aged 30 to 39 in good health. What was sequenced was naive CD8+ T cells sorted from blood. CDR3 residues: CAWSWGSGANVLTF. The CDR3 DNA reads as TGTGCCTGGAGTTGGGGCTCTGGGGCCAACGTCCTGACTTTC.